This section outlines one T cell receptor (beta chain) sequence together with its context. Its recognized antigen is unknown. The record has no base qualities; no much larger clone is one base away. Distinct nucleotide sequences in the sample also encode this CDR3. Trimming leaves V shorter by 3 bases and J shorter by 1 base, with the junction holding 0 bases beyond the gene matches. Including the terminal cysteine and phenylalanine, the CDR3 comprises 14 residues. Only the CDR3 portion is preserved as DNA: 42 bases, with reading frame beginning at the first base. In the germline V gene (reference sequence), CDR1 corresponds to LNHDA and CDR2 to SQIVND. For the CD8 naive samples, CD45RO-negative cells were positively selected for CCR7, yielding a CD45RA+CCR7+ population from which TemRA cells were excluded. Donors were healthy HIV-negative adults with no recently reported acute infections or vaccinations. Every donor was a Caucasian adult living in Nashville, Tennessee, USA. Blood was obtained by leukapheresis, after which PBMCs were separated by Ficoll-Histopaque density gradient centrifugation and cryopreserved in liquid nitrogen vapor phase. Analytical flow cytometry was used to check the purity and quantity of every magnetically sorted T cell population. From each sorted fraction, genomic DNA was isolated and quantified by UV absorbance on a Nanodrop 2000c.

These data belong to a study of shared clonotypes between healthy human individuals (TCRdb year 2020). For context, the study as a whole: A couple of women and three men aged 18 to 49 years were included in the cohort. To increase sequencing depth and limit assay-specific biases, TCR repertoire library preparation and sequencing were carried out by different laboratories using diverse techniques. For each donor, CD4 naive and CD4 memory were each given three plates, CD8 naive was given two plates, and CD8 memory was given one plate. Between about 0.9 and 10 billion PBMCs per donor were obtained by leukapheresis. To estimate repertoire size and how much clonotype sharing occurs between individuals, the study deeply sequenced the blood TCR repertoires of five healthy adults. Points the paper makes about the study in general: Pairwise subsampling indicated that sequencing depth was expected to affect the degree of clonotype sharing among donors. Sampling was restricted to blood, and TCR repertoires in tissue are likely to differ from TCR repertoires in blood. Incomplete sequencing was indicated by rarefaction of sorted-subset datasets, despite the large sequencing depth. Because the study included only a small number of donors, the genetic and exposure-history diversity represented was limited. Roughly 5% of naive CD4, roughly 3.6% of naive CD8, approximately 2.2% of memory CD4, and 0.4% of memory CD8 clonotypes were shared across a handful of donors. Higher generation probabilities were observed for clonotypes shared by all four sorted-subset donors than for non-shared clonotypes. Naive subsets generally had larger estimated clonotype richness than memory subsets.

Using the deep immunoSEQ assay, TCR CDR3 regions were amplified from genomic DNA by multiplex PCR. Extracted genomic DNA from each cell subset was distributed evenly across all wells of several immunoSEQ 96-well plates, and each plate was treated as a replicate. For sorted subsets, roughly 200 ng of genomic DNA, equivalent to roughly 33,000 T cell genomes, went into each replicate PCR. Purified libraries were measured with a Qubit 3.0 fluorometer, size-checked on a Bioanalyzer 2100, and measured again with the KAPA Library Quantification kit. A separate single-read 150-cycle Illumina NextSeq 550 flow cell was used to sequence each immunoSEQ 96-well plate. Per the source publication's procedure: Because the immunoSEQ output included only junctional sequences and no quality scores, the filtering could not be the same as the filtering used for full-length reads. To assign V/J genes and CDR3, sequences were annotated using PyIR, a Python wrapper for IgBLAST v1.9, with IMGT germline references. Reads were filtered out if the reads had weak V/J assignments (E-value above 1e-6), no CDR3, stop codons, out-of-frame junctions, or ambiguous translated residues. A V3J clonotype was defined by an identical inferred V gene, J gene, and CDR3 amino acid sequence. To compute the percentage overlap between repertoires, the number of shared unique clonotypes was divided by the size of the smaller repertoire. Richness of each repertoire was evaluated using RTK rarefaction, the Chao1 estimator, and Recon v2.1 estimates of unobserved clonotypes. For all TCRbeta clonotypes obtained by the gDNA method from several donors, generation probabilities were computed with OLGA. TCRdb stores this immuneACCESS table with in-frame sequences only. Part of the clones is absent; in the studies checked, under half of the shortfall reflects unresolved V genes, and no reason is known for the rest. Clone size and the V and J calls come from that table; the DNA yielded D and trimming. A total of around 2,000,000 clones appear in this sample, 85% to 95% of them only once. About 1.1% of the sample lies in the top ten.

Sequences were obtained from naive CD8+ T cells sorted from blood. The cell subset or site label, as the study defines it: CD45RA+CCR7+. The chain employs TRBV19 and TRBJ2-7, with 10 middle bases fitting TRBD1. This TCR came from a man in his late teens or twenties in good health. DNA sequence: TGTGCCAGTAGTATGGGACAGGGGTCCTACGAGCAGTACTTC. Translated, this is CASSMGQGSYEQYF.